This passage covers 30 T cell receptor beta chains from one sample sequenced in a study of blood T cell repertoires in COVID-19. Generated by immunoSEQ multiplex PCR, the TCRdb table keeps only in-frame clones and is missing some. This table holds approximately 280,000 clones, around 85% found once. The sequenced sample consisted of PBMCs or T cells enriched from blood (not recorded which). The source is a woman between 40 and 55 years old who had recovered from COVID-19.

The CDR3 region is CASSLGGLSNSPLHF. CDR3 nucleotide sequence: TGCGCCAGCAGCTTGGGGGGACTGAGTAATTCACCCCTCCACTTT. The chain recombines TRBV5-1 with TRBJ1-6; TRBD1 is a possible D gene (5 bases). Germline loops: CDR1 SGHRS, CDR2 YFSETQ. The V and J ends lost 0 bases and 6 bases respectively, with 10 bases between them. This CDR3 region has 15 residues.

The chain carries TRBV10-2 and TRBJ2-7; 7 positions agree with TRBD1. This CDR3 is 11 amino acids long. V was pared by 7 bases and J by 6 bases, with 3 bases of the junction left unmatched. Germline lookup yields CDR1 WSHSY and CDR2 SAAADI. CDR3 sequence (DNA): TGCGCCAGCACAGGACAGGTCGAGCAGTACTTC. Translating gives CASTGQVEQYF.

V usage is TRBV7-3 and J usage is TRBJ2-1; 9 bases map to TRBD2. Per germline, CDR1 SGHTA and CDR2 FQGTGA. V lost 4 bases to trimming and J lost 10 bases; unmatched junction nucleotides: 11. The CDR3 spans 15 residues. The CDR3 region has the DNA TGTGCCAGCAGCTCATTGCTAGCGGGAAACGGCGAGCAGTTCTTC. Its translation is CASSSLLAGNGEQFF.

The chain recombines TRBV7-6 with TRBJ1-4; no clear D. This CDR3 is built from 12 residues. Germline V gene sequence: CDR1 SGHVS, CDR2 FNYEAQ. Trimming removed 5 bases at V and 5 bases at J, with 6 bases between. The CDR3 DNA reads as TGTGCCAGCAGCAACAGCAATGAAAAACTGTTTTTT. It encodes CASSNSNEKLFF.

The CDR3 nucleotides are TGCGCCAGCAGCTTACGGGGGAACCAGTACTTC. Protein product: CASSLRGNQYF. This rearrangement joins TRBV5-1 to TRBJ2-5; tentatively, D is TRBD2 (6 bases). Germline loops: CDR1 SGHRS, CDR2 YFSETQ. Trimming took 2 bases from V and 10 from J, leaving 9 bases between them. The CDR3 spans 11 residues.

Only a few counts were recorded for this clone. Other DNA sequences in this specimen translate into the identical CDR3. The rearrangement joins TRBV12-3 or TRBV12-4 to TRBJ2-3, with D possibly matching TRBD2 (5 bases). V was shortened by 5 bases and J by 1 base, with 7 bases between the two germline ends. The CDR3 runs to 13 residues. CDR3 sequence (DNA): TGTGCCAGCAGTAGTAGCGGCACAGATACGCAGTATTTT. As protein: CASSSSGTDTQYF.

The chain combines TRBV3-1 (or the pseudogene TRBV3-2) with TRBJ1-2, with D unresolved. This CDR3 contains 16 residues. The germline CDR1 and CDR2 sequences are LGHDT and YNNKEL (reference sequence). V gave up 1 base and J gave up 0 bases, with 12 bases separating them. This CDR3 is CASSQGPRRANYGYTF. Here the CDR3 DNA reads TGTGCCAGCAGCCAAGGCCCTCGGAGGGCTAACTATGGCTACACCTTC.

The chain carries TRBV12-5 and TRBJ2-3, with 7 bases matching TRBD2. V lost 2 bases and J lost 2; bases outside the gene matches: 7. This CDR3 spans 16 amino acids. From germline, CDR1 is LGHNT and CDR2 FRNRAP. Written as DNA, the CDR3 is TGTGCTAGTGGTTTGTACACCGGGACTAACACAGATACGCAGTATTTT. Translated, it gives CASGLYTGTNTDTQYF.

A few counts support this clone. The chain links TRBV10-3 to TRBJ2-3; D is perhaps TRBD2 (6 bases). The CDR3 sequence is 15 residues long. Trimming took 8 bases from V and 6 from J, leaving 21 bases between them. Germline V lookup: CDR1 ENHRY, CDR2 SYGVKD. The CDR3 nucleotides are TGTGCCATCGGAGGGGAAACTCTAGGTTCGGATACGCAGTATTTT. Residues: CAIGGETLGSDTQYF.

The gene calls are TRBV4-1 and TRBJ2-1; tentative D call: TRBD2 (6 bases). This CDR3 spans 15 amino acids. The germline V gene has CDR1 MGHRA and CDR2 YSYEKL. V lost 4 bases, J lost 6 bases, and 16 bases lay in between. The CDR3 DNA sequence: TGCGCCAGCAGCCCCATGGGGCGGGATCGCAATGAGCAGTTCTTC. The encoded protein is CASSPMGRDRNEQFF.

The chain uses TRBV28 and TRBJ1-4, with 10 bases fitting TRBD1. The CDR3 sequence is 14 residues long. V was clipped by 5 bases and J by 14 bases; unmatched bases: 11. From germline, CDR1 is MDHEN and CDR2 SYDVKM. The CDR3 loop reads CASSDGTGVPGLFF. CDR3 nucleotides: TGTGCCAGCAGTGACGGGACAGGGGTTCCTGGGCTGTTTTTT.

The chain links TRBV7-9 to TRBJ2-1, with 7 positions matching TRBD2. V gave up 2 bases and J gave up 6 bases; unmatched junction bases: 4. There are 14 residues in the CDR3. Germline CDR1 is SEHNR and CDR2 is FQNEAQ (reference sequence). The CDR3 loop reads CASSLTASGNEQFF. For the CDR3, the DNA is TGTGCCAGCAGCTTAACGGCTAGCGGCAATGAGCAGTTCTTC.

The CDR3 region has the DNA TGCGCCAGCAGACAGTCCTATGGCTACACCTTC. It specifies CASRQSYGYTF. The V and J genes are TRBV10-2 and TRBJ1-2; D is uncertain. The CDR3 sequence is 11 residues long. Trimming cost V 6 bases and J 4 bases, with 6 bases left between them. Germline CDR1 and CDR2: WSHSY and SAAADI.

V and J are TRBV19 and TRBJ2-7; 13 bases align to TRBD2. CDR3 length: 15 residues. After removal of 5 bases from V and 2 bases from J, the junction contained 3 bases not matched to a gene. Germline V gene sequence: CDR1 LNHDA, CDR2 SQIVND (reference sequence). For the CDR3, the DNA is TGTGCCAGTAGTCCAGGACTAGCGGGGGCCTACGAGCAGTACTTC. Its translation: CASSPGLAGAYEQYF.

The chain uses TRBV2 and TRBJ1-1; D is perhaps TRBD1 (5 bases). The V end lost 3 bases, the J end lost 6 bases, and 14 bases lay between the germline ends. Germline V lookup: CDR1 SNHLY, CDR2 FYNNEI. The CDR3 runs to 14 residues. Here the CDR3 DNA reads TGTGCCAGCAGTGACGGGGGTCCAGGCTCTGAAGCTTTCTTT. Translating it yields CASSDGGPGSEAFF.

The rearrangement uses TRBV6-1 and TRBJ2-2, with D tentatively TRBD2 (5 bases). Deletions cut 3 bases from V and 8 bases from J, with 10 bases between. The CDR3 is made up of 13 amino acids. CDR1 is MNHNS and CDR2 is SASEGT in the germline V gene. Here the CDR3 reads CASSEFRRGELFF. Written as DNA, the CDR3 is TGTGCCAGCAGTGAGTTTCGGAGGGGGGAGCTGTTTTTT.

The V call is TRBV7-9, the J call TRBJ2-2, with 8 bases aligning to TRBD2. Germline V gene lookup returns CDR1 SEHNR and CDR2 FQNEAQ (reference sequence). Unmatched junction bases numbered 8, after V lost 1 base and J lost 7 bases. The CDR3 covers 16 residues. CDR3 sequence (DNA): TGTGCCAGCAGCTTAGTCGGCTCGGGAGGGGTCGGGGAGCTGTTTTTT. This codes for CASSLVGSGGVGELFF. Supplemented by reference TRBV7-9 and TRBJ2-2, the full variable domain reads DTGVSQNPRHKITKRGQNVTFRCDPISEHNRLYWYRQTLGQGPEFLTYFQNEAQLEKSRLLSDRFSAERPKGSFSTLEIQRTEQGDSAMYLCASSLVGSGGVGELFFGEGSRLTVL.

This clone occurred once. An end of the junction differs from the germline gene, which may be a read error. This chain joins TRBV4-3 and TRBJ2-5, with unresolved D. The CDR3 contains 13 residues. Looked up from germline, CDR1 is LGHNA and CDR2 is YSLEER. The CDR3 here is CASSQGAQQTQYF. In nucleotides, the CDR3 is TGCGCCAGCAGCCAAGGGGCCCAACAGACCCAGTACTTC.

This rearrangement joins TRBV7-9 to TRBJ2-2; possibly TRBD2 for D (6 bases). Germline assignment: CDR1 SEHNR and CDR2 FQNEAQ (reference sequence). Trimming removed 5 bases at V and 4 bases at J, with 11 bases between. This CDR3 spans 14 amino acids. CDR3 DNA sequence: TGTGCCAGCAGCCTCGCGGGGATCACCGGGGAGCTGTTTTTT. Amino acid sequence: CASSLAGITGELFF.

This CDR3 reads CASSPRSGGERTDTQYF. As DNA, the CDR3 is TGTGCCAGCTCACCCCGGTCGGGAGGGGAGCGCACAGATACGCAGTATTTT. This chain connects TRBV18 to TRBJ2-3, with 8 bases identical to TRBD2. Trimming at V came to 3 bases and at J to 1 base, leaving 9 bases not matched to a gene. CDR1 is KGHSH, CDR2 LQKENI, per germline. The CDR3 contains 17 residues.

The V and J genes are TRBV14 and TRBJ1-2; D not certain. Between the trimmed V and J ends, which lost 2 bases and 4 bases, there was a span of 11 bases. The CDR3 sequence is 14 residues long. Per germline, CDR1 SGHDN and CDR2 FVKESK. The chain's CDR3 is CASSQSGRFYGYTF. The DNA for the CDR3 is TGTGCCAGCAGCCAATCTGGCAGATTCTATGGCTACACCTTC.

This clone was observed a handful of times. The chain joins TRBV5-4 to TRBJ1-4; D perhaps matches TRBD1 (6 bases). The CDR3 contains 14 residues. V was pared by 0 bases and J by 8 bases, with 11 bases between. Germline CDR1 reads SGHNT; CDR2 reads YYREEE (reference sequence). For the CDR3, the DNA is TGTGCCAGCAGCTTGGATCAGGGGTGGGAAAAACTGTTTTTT. This encodes CASSLDQGWEKLFF. Based on the CDR3 plus reference TRBV5-4 and TRBJ1-4, the full variable domain is ETGVTQSPTHLIKTRGQQVTLRCSSQSGHNTVSWYQQALGQGPQFIFQYYREEENGRGNFPPRFSGLQFPNYSSELNVNALELDDSALYLCASSLDQGWEKLFFGSGTQLSVL.

The V gene is TRBV27, the J gene TRBJ2-5; 9 bases are shared with TRBD2. Germline CDR1 and CDR2: MNHEY and SMNVEV (reference sequence). The CDR3 covers 14 residues. The V gene end was trimmed by 6 bases and the J gene end by 5 bases; junction bases not matched to a gene: 7. CDR3 sequence: CASRNRGGEETQYF. In DNA form, the CDR3 reads TGTGCCAGCAGAAACCGCGGGGGGGAGGAGACCCAGTACTTC.

This clone was observed once. The rearrangement joins TRBV27 to TRBJ2-7; no clear D gene. Germline loops: CDR1 MNHEY, CDR2 SMNVEV (reference sequence). The CDR3 runs 14 residues. Trimming took 3 bases from V and 6 from J, leaving 15 bases between them. The CDR3 region has the DNA TGTGCCAGCAGTTTTACAGTCTTATCCGGCGAGCAGTACTTC. Translated, it gives CASSFTVLSGEQYF.

The J gene is TRBJ2-3, the V gene TRBV6-5; TRBD1 matches at 7 bases. V was clipped by 8 bases and J by 8 bases; unmatched bases: 13. This CDR3 contains 14 residues. Germline lookup yields CDR1 MNHEY and CDR2 SVGAGI. CDR3 residues: CASEGGREYGTQYF. For the CDR3, the DNA is TGTGCCAGCGAAGGGGGCAGGGAATATGGTACGCAGTATTTT.

A few counts support this clone. The rearrangement links TRBV11-2 to TRBJ2-7, with D perhaps matching TRBD2 (6 bases). V was clipped by 3 bases and J by 3 bases, with 6 bases between them. The CDR3 extends over 12 amino acids. The germline V gene encodes CDR1 SGHAT and CDR2 FQNNGV. The CDR3 nucleotides read TGTGCCAGCAGCTTGGGACTCTACGAGCAGTACTTC. It specifies CASSLGLYEQYF.

J is TRBJ2-7 and V is TRBV28, with 7 bases matching TRBD2. The CDR3 is made up of 14 amino acids. CDR1 and CDR2 from the germline V gene are MDHEN and SYDVKM. V lost 2 bases to trimming and J lost 1 base; unmatched junction nucleotides: 2. The CDR3 loop reads CASSLLAESYEQYF. The CDR3 DNA reads as TGTGCCAGCAGTTTACTAGCGGAGTCCTACGAGCAGTACTTC.

V gene TRBV13 combines with J gene TRBJ2-5; 7 bases align to TRBD2. The trim removed 5 bases at V and 0 bases at J, leaving 9 bases unmatched. The V gene's germline CDR1 is PRHDT and CDR2 FYEKMQ (reference sequence). The length of the CDR3 is 16 residues. The CDR3 sequence: CASSSRDYPYQETQYF. In DNA, the CDR3 is TGTGCCAGCAGCAGCCGGGACTACCCGTACCAAGAGACCCAGTACTTC. Using reference TRBV13 and TRBJ2-5 for the parts outside the CDR3, the full variable domain is AAGVIQSPRHLIKEKRETATLKCYPIPRHDTVYWYQQGPGQDPQFLISFYEKMQSDKGSIPDRFSAQQFSDYHSELNMSSLELGDSALYFCASSSRDYPYQETQYFGPGTRLLVL.

The chain couples TRBV19 to TRBJ2-3, with a possible D match to TRBD2 (6 bases). V was clipped by 0 bases and J by 3 bases, with 13 bases between them. CDR3 length: 16 residues. In germline, CDR1 is LNHDA, CDR2 SQIVND (reference sequence). The CDR3 sequence is CASSIETPGETDTQYF. The CDR3 nucleotides read TGTGCCAGTAGTATAGAAACCCCGGGAGAAACAGATACGCAGTATTTT.

The gene calls are TRBV30 and TRBJ1-1; TRBD1 might be the D (5 bases). CDR1 is GTSNPN, CDR2 SVGIG, per germline (reference sequence). Trimming pared 3 bases from V and 1 base from J, leaving 9 bases between. This CDR3 region has 13 residues. CDR3 DNA sequence: TGTGCCTGGAGGTGGCAGGGGAACACTGAAGCTTTCTTT. Protein: CAWRWQGNTEAFF.